The present entry profiles one T cell receptor beta chain with its context. Its antigen is not known. RNA was isolated and reverse transcribed to cDNA, the sequencing template. Clones were read by immunoSEQ multiplex PCR, and TCRdb kept only the in-frame ones, dropping some. The repertoire holds about 150,000 clones, with more than 40% as singletons. V was cut by 0 bases and J by 3 bases, with 12 bases left in between. The CDR3 covers 15 residues. This sample is drawn from a study of CD8+ T cells in alopecia areata. Broader study findings: Especially in alopecia totalis/universalis, lesional scalp showed greater clonality than normal scalp did.

This chain links TRBV23-1 with TRBJ2-7, with D maybe TRBD1 (5 bases). TRBV23-1 is treated as an ORF (open reading frame) with a function not yet certain. Sequenced sample: CD4+ T cells sorted from blood. The receptor was isolated from a human donor with alopecia areata. The CDR3 sequence is CASSQSSSQVYEQYF. The CDR3 nucleotides read TGCGCCAGCAGTCAATCTTCGTCACAGGTCTACGAGCAGTACTTC.